A selection of T cell receptor beta chains follows, all from one sample in a study of T cells in Graves' hyperthyroidism and ophthalmopathy. TCRdb called the multiplex PCR reads again in MiXCR, with one record for every CDR3 protein. The sample shows a few hundred thousand distinct CDR3 sequences, around 20% of them seen only once. The sequencing input was blood. The receptors originated from a man aged 18 to 29 with Graves' hyperthyroidism. CDR3s include the opening cysteine and the closing phenylalanine or tryptophan. D genes are given only for firm matches. For some rows the clone size is stated as once, few or many, or as a class when expanded; others skip it.

j_gene	d_gene	v_gene	abundance	CDR3aa	CDR3nt
TRBJ2-5	TRBD1	TRBV12-3/TRBV12-4	-	CASSSPGQGQETQYF	TGTGCCAGCAGTTCCCCGGGACAGGGCCAAGAGACCCAGTACTTC
TRBJ2-5	-	TRBV12-3/TRBV12-4	many	CASSLGTTQETQYF	TGTGCCAGCAGTTTGGGGACAACCCAAGAGACCCAGTACTTC
TRBJ2-4	TRBD2	TRBV4-1	-	CASSPGAGGQLAKNIQYF	TGCGCCAGCAGCCCAGGAGCGGGGGGACAACTAGCCAAAAACATTCAGTACTTC
TRBJ1-1	-	TRBV28	many	CASSFRRLNTEAFF	TGTGCCAGCAGTTTCCGACGGCTGAACACTGAAGCTTTCTTT
TRBJ2-7	TRBD1	TRBV2	many	CASRKDRVGRLSYEQYF	TGTGCCAGCAGAAAAGACAGGGTGGGTCGACTCTCCTACGAGCAGTACTTC
TRBJ2-7	-	TRBV5-1	many	CASSLAAGQSYEQYF	TGCGCCAGCAGCTTGGCCGCGGGACAGAGCTACGAGCAGTACTTC
TRBJ1-5	-	TRBV28	-	CASSLYRVQGNQPQHF	TGTGCCAGCAGTTTATACAGGGTCCAGGGGAATCAGCCCCAGCATTTT
TRBJ1-1	TRBD1	TRBV7-9	many	CASSSSATGADTEAFF	TGTGCCAGCAGCTCTTCCGCAACAGGGGCTGACACTGAAGCTTTCTTT
TRBJ1-2	TRBD1	TRBV20-1	many	CSALAPRQGAGKNGYTF	TGCAGTGCTCTCGCCCCCCGACAGGGGGCTGGGAAAAATGGCTACACCTTC
TRBJ1-1	-	TRBV5-1	-	CASSWYGAEAFF	TGCGCCAGCAGCTGGTACGGGGCTGAAGCTTTCTTT
TRBJ1-5	TRBD1	TRBV2	many	CASRPQGGNQPQHF	TGTGCCAGCAGGCCACAGGGGGGCAATCAGCCCCAGCATTTT
TRBJ1-5	-	TRBV29-1	-	CSVGAPNQPQHF	TGCAGCGTGGGGGCCCCCAATCAGCCCCAGCATTTT
TRBJ1-2	-	TRBV6-1	-	CASSGPPEYGYTF	TGTGCCAGCAGTGGCCCGCCGGAATATGGCTACACCTTC
TRBJ2-2	-	TRBV30	many	CAWSRVRNTGELFF	TGTGCCTGGAGTAGGGTCAGAAACACCGGGGAGCTGTTTTTT
TRBJ1-3	-	TRBV28	many	CASSLSPGGGNTIYF	TGTGCCAGCAGTTTATCCCCCGGTGGCGGAAACACCATATATTTT
TRBJ1-5	TRBD1	TRBV12-3/TRBV12-4	-	CASSLVTGARQPQHF	TGTGCCAGCAGTTTAGTAACAGGGGCACGACAGCCCCAGCATTTT
TRBJ2-7	-	TRBV15	many	CATSSPSLTHYEQYF	TGTGCCACCAGCTCTCCTAGCCTGACCCACTACGAGCAGTACTTC
TRBJ1-1	TRBD1	TRBV30	-	CAWSLQGDGAFF	TGTGCCTGGAGTCTACAGGGGGACGGGGCTTTCTTT
TRBJ2-5	TRBD2	TRBV28	many	CASSFWLRGGQETQYF	TGTGCCAGCAGTTTTTGGTTGCGGGGGGGACAAGAGACCCAGTACTTC
TRBJ1-1	-	TRBV20-1	many	CSADTGTGTEAFF	TGCAGTGCTGACACAGGTACTGGCACTGAAGCTTTCTTT
TRBJ2-4	-	TRBV6-1	-	CASSPWEAGYSKNIQYF	TGTGCCAGCAGTCCCTGGGAGGCGGGGTATTCCAAAAACATTCAGTACTTC
TRBJ2-7	-	TRBV11-1	few	CASSLRQGRGSYEQYF	TGTGCCAGCAGCTTAAGGCAGGGGCGGGGTAGTTACGAGCAGTACTTC
TRBJ1-2	TRBD1	TRBV9	many	CASGGGRDRDYGYTF	TGTGCCAGCGGAGGAGGCCGGGACAGGGACTATGGCTACACCTTC
TRBJ1-1	TRBD1	TRBV29-1	-	CSGGQGTEAFF	TGCAGCGGCGGACAGGGGACTGAAGCTTTCTTT
TRBJ1-4	-	TRBV11-2	many	CASSPTGGDEKLFF	TGTGCCAGCAGCCCGACAGGCGGTGACGAAAAACTGTTTTTT
TRBJ2-7	-	TRBV6-5	many	CASSYGMKAYEQYF	TGTGCCAGCAGTTACGGTATGAAGGCCTACGAGCAGTACTTC
TRBJ1-1	-	TRBV12-3/TRBV12-4	-	CASRPQNTEAFF	TGTGCCAGCCGGCCTCAAAACACTGAAGCTTTCTTT
TRBJ1-5	TRBD1	TRBV28	many	CASSFRDRFNQPQHF	TGTGCCAGCAGTTTCCGGGACAGGTTCAATCAGCCCCAGCATTTT
TRBJ2-5	-	TRBV6-2/TRBV6-3	-	CASSQPWYF	TGTGCCAGCAGTCAGCCCTGGTACTTC
TRBJ2-7	TRBD2	TRBV10-3	many	CAISGAGGLSYEQYF	TGTGCCATCAGTGGCGCGGGGGGACTCTCCTACGAGCAGTACTTC
TRBJ1-6	-	TRBV6-5	many	CASKDIYNSPLHF	TGTGCCAGCAAGGACATATACAATTCACCCCTCCACTTT
TRBJ2-7	-	TRBV6-5	few	CASSYIGVNRDEQYF	TGTGCCAGCAGTTACATCGGGGTAAATCGGGACGAGCAGTACTTC
TRBJ1-2	TRBD1	TRBV30	once	CAWRRARDSFATF	TGTGCCTGGAGAAGGGCCCGGGACAGCTTCGCAACCTTC
TRBJ2-7	-	TRBV11-1	many	CASSHIKTEQYF	TGTGCCAGCAGCCACATTAAAACTGAGCAGTACTTC
TRBJ1-5	-	TRBV19	-	CASSIVLRPLGPQHF	TGTGCCAGTAGTATAGTTCTCCGGCCCCTCGGGCCCCAGCATTTT
TRBJ1-1	TRBD1	TRBV12-3/TRBV12-4	-	CASMRQGALNTEAFF	TGTGCCAGCATGCGGCAGGGGGCCCTGAACACTGAAGCTTTCTTT
TRBJ1-5	-	TRBV2	many	CASSQTVFSNQPQHF	TGTGCCAGCAGCCAGACAGTTTTTAGCAATCAGCCCCAGCATTTT
TRBJ2-7	TRBD2	TRBV6-1	few	CASIKPSGTYEQYF	TGTGCCAGCATAAAACCTAGCGGCACCTACGAGCAGTACTTC
TRBJ1-2	-	TRBV6-4	few	CASPTGLNYGYTF	TGTGCCAGCCCAACAGGGCTTAACTATGGCTACACCTTC
TRBJ1-2	-	TRBV19	few	CASSIGTEYYGYTF	TGTGCCAGTAGTATCGGGACGGAGTACTATGGCTACACCTTC